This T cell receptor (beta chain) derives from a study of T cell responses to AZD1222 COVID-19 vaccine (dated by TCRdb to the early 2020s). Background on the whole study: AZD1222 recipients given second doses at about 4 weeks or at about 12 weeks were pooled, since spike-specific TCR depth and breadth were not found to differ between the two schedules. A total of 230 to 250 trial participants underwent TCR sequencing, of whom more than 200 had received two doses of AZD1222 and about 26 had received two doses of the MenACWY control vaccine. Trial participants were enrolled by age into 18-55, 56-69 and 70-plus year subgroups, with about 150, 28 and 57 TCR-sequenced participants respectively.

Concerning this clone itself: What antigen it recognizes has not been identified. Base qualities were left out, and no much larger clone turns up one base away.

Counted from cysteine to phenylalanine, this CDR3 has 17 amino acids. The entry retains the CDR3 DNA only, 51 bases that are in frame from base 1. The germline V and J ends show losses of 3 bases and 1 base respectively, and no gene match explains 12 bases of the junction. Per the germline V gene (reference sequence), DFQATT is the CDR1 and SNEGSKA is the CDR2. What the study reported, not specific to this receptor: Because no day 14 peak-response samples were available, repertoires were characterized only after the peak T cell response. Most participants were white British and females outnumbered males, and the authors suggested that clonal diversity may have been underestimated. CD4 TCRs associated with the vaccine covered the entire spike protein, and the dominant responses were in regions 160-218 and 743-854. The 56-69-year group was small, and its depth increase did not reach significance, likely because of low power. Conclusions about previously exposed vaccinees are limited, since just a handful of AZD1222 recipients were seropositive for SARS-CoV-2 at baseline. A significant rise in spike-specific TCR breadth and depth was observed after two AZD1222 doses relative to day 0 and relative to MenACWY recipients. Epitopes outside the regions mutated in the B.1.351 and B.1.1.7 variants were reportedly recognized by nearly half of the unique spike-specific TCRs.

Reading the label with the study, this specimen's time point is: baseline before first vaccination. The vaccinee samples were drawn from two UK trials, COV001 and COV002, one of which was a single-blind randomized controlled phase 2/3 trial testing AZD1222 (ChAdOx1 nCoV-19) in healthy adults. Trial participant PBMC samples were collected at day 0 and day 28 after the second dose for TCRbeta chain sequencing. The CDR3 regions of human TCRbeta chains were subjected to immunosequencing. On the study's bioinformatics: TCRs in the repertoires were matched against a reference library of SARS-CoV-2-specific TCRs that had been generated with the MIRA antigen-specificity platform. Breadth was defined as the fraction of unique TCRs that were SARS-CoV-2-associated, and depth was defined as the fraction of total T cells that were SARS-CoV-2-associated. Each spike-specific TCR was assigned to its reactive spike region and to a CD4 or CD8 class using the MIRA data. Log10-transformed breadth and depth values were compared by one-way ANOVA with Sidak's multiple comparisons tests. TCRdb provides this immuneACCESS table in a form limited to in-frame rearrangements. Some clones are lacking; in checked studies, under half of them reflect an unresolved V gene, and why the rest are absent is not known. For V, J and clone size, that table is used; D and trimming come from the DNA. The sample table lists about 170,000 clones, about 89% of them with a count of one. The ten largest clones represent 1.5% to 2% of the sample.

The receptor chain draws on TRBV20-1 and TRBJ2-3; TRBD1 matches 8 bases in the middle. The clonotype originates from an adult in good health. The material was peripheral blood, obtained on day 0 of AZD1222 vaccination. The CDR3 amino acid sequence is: CSASFRQGAWGTDTQYF. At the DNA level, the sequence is TGCAGTGCTAGTTTCCGGCAGGGGGCTTGGGGCACAGATACGCAGTATTTT.